The source of this T cell receptor beta chain is a study of blood T cell repertoires in COVID-19. Whole-study context: Both acute and convalescent COVID-19 samples were obtained from the United States, Italy and Spain. Sources were T cells, B-cell-depleted T cells, or PBMCs; the material itself was cDNA or gDNA.

The table came from immunoSEQ multiplex PCR; TCRdb's copy has only in-frame clones and leaves some out. The data hold approximately 74,000 clones, with 80% to 95% observed a single time. The germline V gene encodes CDR1 SGHTA and CDR2 FQGNSA. Germline trimming cut 3 bases from V and 3 bases from J; bases unmatched to any gene: 4. The CDR3 has 15 residues. The sample taken for sequencing was peripheral blood. The chain employs TRBV7-2 and TRBJ2-1; 8 nucleotides align to TRBD1. The receptor was derived from a woman aged 55-69 years with active COVID-19. The CDR3 sequence: CASSFSRGHYNEQFF. The CDR3 DNA follows: TGTGCCAGCAGCTTCTCCAGGGGGCACTACAATGAGCAGTTCTTC.